The 24 T cell receptor beta chains listed next were all sequenced from one sample in a study of OX40 agonist ivuxolimab in advanced cancers. This table comes from immunoSEQ multiplex PCR, and its TCRdb copy is limited to in-frame clones, with some not included. The data hold tens of thousands of clones, with approximately 80% observed a single time. Material: CD4+ or CD8+ T cells sorted from blood, obtained in a trial of the OX40 agonist ivuxolimab. All receptors come from an adult with an advanced solid tumor such as melanoma, head and neck, liver or kidney cancer.

This clone has more than one count but fewer than ten. The chain couples TRBV10-3 to TRBJ1-5; perhaps TRBD1 as D (5 bases). CDR1 and CDR2 from the germline V gene are ENHRY and SYGVKD. This CDR3 has 17 residues. Trimming shortened V by 0 bases and J by 3 bases, and 15 bases separated the two germline ends. The DNA for the CDR3 is TGTGCCATCAGTGAGTCGAAAGGACCGGGGGACAATCAGCCCCAGCATTTT. Its translation: CAISESKGPGDNQPQHF.

In its sample, this clone was seen once. Other DNA sequences in the sample encode the same CDR3. This sequence joins TRBV19 and TRBJ2-7, with a weak D call TRBD1 (6 bases). Trimming took off 3 bases at V and 2 bases at J, with 11 bases between the two ends. The V gene's germline CDR1 is LNHDA and CDR2 SQIVND (reference sequence). The length of the CDR3 is 14 residues. The CDR3 sequence is CASSIGQRTYEQYF. DNA of the CDR3: TGTGCCAGTAGTATTGGACAGAGAACCTACGAGCAGTACTTC.

V is TRBV27 and J is TRBJ1-3; D is undetermined. Germline assignment: CDR1 MNHEY and CDR2 SMNVEV (reference sequence). Trimming took off 6 bases at V and 0 bases at J, with 6 bases between the two ends. The CDR3 loop spans 13 amino acids. CDR3 in amino acids: CASSRSSGNTIYF. The CDR3 DNA follows: TGTGCCAGCAGCCGGAGCTCTGGAAACACCATATATTTT.

The rearrangement uses TRBV10-3 and TRBJ2-2; D remains unclear. Germline CDR1 and CDR2: ENHRY and SYGVKD. The V and J ends lost 3 bases and 1 base respectively, with 9 bases between them. The CDR3 sequence is 15 residues long. CDR3 in amino acids: CAISDTQKNTGELFF. The DNA for the CDR3 is TGTGCCATCAGTGACACCCAGAAGAACACCGGGGAGCTGTTTTTT.

This chain uses TRBV7-8 with TRBJ1-2; D not resolved. The ends were cut back, 9 bases at V and 3 bases at J, with 17 bases in the middle. Germline CDR1 reads SGHVS; CDR2 reads FQNEAQ. This CDR3 region has 14 residues. The CDR3 loop is CASAGLSQDYGYTF. The CDR3 DNA reads as TGTGCCAGTGCGGGCCTTTCTCAAGACTATGGCTACACCTTC. Filled out from reference TRBV7-8 and TRBJ1-2, the complete variable domain reads GAGVSQSPRYKVAKRGQDVALRCDPISGHVSLFWYQQALGQGPEFLTYFQNEAQLDKSGLPSDRFFAERPEGSVSTLKIQRTQQEDSAVYLCASAGLSQDYGYTFGSGTRLTVV.

The genes are TRBV5-1 and TRBJ1-5, with D unclear. Per germline, CDR1 SGHRS and CDR2 YFSETQ. This CDR3 is 13 amino acids long. The ends were cut back, 1 base at V and 6 bases at J, with 8 bases in the middle. This chain's CDR3 is CASSLSGGQPQHF. The CDR3, as DNA: TGCGCCAGCAGCTTGTCGGGCGGTCAGCCCCAGCATTTT. Supplemented by reference TRBV5-1 and TRBJ1-5, the full variable domain reads KAGVTQTPRYLIKTRGQQVTLSCSPISGHRSVSWYQQTPGQGLQFLFEYFSETQRNKGNFPGRFSGRQFSNSRSEMNVSTLELGDSALYLCASSLSGGQPQHFGDGTRLSIL.

The chain uses TRBV5-6 and TRBJ1-5, with D perhaps TRBD1 (5 bases). The CDR3 runs to 15 residues. Trimming removed 1 base from V and 3 bases from J, with 11 bases in between. In germline, CDR1 is SGHDT, CDR2 YYEEEE. The CDR3 DNA sequence: TGTGCCAGCAGCTTGAAAGGGGCGGACAATCAGCCCCAGCATTTT. It translates to CASSLKGADNQPQHF.

The chain combines TRBV7-9 with TRBJ1-1, with unresolved D. Germline CDR1 and CDR2: SEHNR and FQNEAQ (reference sequence). The CDR3 is made up of 14 amino acids. The V gene lost 4 bases and the J gene lost 5 bases, with 14 bases spanning the gap. The CDR3 sequence: CASSWRQVGTEAFF. As DNA, the CDR3 is TGTGCCAGCAGCTGGCGACAAGTCGGGACTGAAGCTTTCTTT.

The V and J genes are TRBV5-1 and TRBJ2-5; weak D call: TRBD1 (6 bases). With 4 bases removed from V and 2 bases from J, the gap between germline ends came to 12 bases. This CDR3 has 14 residues. In germline, CDR1 is SGHRS, CDR2 YFSETQ. CDR3 DNA sequence: TGCGCCAGCAGCACTGCGACAGGACAAGAGACCCAGTACTTC. It is translated as CASSTATGQETQYF.

The V and J genes are TRBV5-1 and TRBJ1-1; D is possibly TRBD1 (5 bases). Germline lookup yields CDR1 SGHRS and CDR2 YFSETQ. This CDR3 spans 13 amino acids. V was shortened by 3 bases and J by 8 bases, with 14 bases between the two germline ends. The CDR3 sequence is CASSSMGRPEAFF. CDR3 nucleotides: TGCGCCAGCAGCTCCATGGGACGGCCCGAAGCTTTCTTT.

This clone has a single count. The chain couples TRBV21-1 to TRBJ2-2; the table's D call of TRBD1 was not tested on the DNA. TRBV21-1 represents a pseudogene. The CDR3 runs 16 residues. The CDR3 region has the DNA TGTGCCGCCCGAAGCCGACAGGGAGCAAACACCGGGGAGCTGTTTTTT. This codes for CAARSRQGANTGELFF.

This chain joins TRBV7-9 and TRBJ2-5; D might be TRBD1 (5 bases). TRBJ2-7 explains the end of the DNA better; the J call may be wrong. The length of the CDR3 is 12 residues. Germline CDR1 is SEHNR and CDR2 is FQNEAQ (reference sequence). CDR3 protein: CASSMTVYEQYF. The CDR3 DNA sequence: TGTGCCAGCAGCATGACAGTCTACGAGCAGTACTTC.

The rearrangement uses TRBV19 and TRBJ1-1; D remains ambiguous. Trimming removed 3 bases from V and 8 bases from J, with 10 bases in between. CDR3 length: 12 residues. In germline, CDR1 is LNHDA, CDR2 SQIVND (reference sequence). CDR3 in amino acids: CASSIRGREAFF. The CDR3 coding sequence is TGTGCCAGTAGTATTAGAGGAAGGGAAGCTTTCTTT.

The rearrangement links TRBV10-2 to TRBJ2-3; 9 nucleotides line up with TRBD1. Per the germline V gene, CDR1 is WSHSY and CDR2 is SAAADI. The CDR3 loop spans 14 amino acids. V lost 10 bases and J lost 4; bases outside the gene matches: 9. The CDR3 spells CATKTGGSADTQYF. The CDR3 coding sequence is TGCGCCACCAAAACAGGGGGCTCCGCAGATACGCAGTATTTT.

A word on this clone: At one boundary the junction diverges from the germline segment, which might be a read error. The sample carries other DNA sequences with the same CDR3. The chain uses TRBV30 and TRBJ2-4; 10 nucleotides line up with TRBD2. CDR3 length: 18 residues. Germline V gives CDR1 GTSNPN, CDR2 SVGIG (reference sequence). CDR3 nucleotides: TGTGCCTGGAGACACCCTAGGTTGTCTAGCGGGGGTGGAAACATTCAATACTTC. Amino acids: CAWRHPRLSSGGGNIQYF.

V is TRBV7-6 and J is TRBJ2-2; the D gene is possibly TRBD1 (6 bases). This CDR3 is built from 13 residues. V was cut by 5 bases and J by 7 bases, with 11 bases left in between. The germline gives CDR1 SGHVS, CDR2 FNYEAQ. CDR3 nucleotide sequence: TGTGCCAGCAGCCGCAGGGGAAGCGGGGAGCTGTTTTTT. The encoded protein is CASSRRGSGELFF.

This sequence joins TRBV18 and TRBJ2-2; 7 bases agree with TRBD1. The V and J ends lost 8 bases and 0 bases, in that order; junction bases with no gene match: 18. Germline V gives CDR1 KGHSH, CDR2 LQKENI. The CDR3 extends over 19 amino acids. The CDR3 DNA reads TGTGCCAGCCACGGTAGTGGACAGGTCCAACTCGCGAACACCGGGGAGCTGTTTTTT. This translates into CASHGSGQVQLANTGELFF.

The genes are TRBV7-9 and TRBJ2-1; D is unclear. Per germline, CDR1 SEHNR and CDR2 FQNEAQ (reference sequence). CDR3 length: 14 amino acids. V shed 1 base and J shed 4 bases, with 8 bases lying between them. CDR3 nucleotide sequence: TGTGCCAGCAGCTTAGGGGGTTCGTACAATGAGCAGTTCTTC. It encodes CASSLGGSYNEQFF.

The chain employs TRBV10-3 and TRBJ1-1; 7 bases match TRBD1. Trimming cost V 8 bases and J 1 base; bases outside gene matches: 4. The CDR3 has 13 residues. The germline V gene has CDR1 ENHRY and CDR2 SYGVKD. The DNA of the CDR3 is TGTGCCATCGGCAGGGGGGAGAACACTGAAGCTTTCTTT. It encodes CAIGRGENTEAFF.

The V gene is TRBV10-3, the J gene TRBJ2-5; 8 bases are shared with TRBD2. The CDR3 consists of 14 residues. J was trimmed by 5 bases and V by 6 bases; bases with no gene match: 8. Looked up from germline, CDR1 is ENHRY and CDR2 is SYGVKD. CDR3 protein: CAISPGGPGETQYF. Written as DNA, the CDR3 is TGTGCCATCAGCCCGGGGGGGCCGGGGGAGACCCAGTACTTC.

The chain couples TRBV6-1 to TRBJ2-5; 9 positions agree with TRBD1. The V gene's germline CDR1 is MNHNS and CDR2 SASEGT. The ends lost 6 bases at V and 4 bases at J; junction bases unmatched: 9. The CDR3 is made up of 15 amino acids. The CDR3 DNA follows: TGTGCCAGCAGGTTGGGTACAGGGGGCGGAGAGACCCAGTACTTC. It encodes CASRLGTGGGETQYF.

V and J are TRBV7-2 and TRBJ2-7; 9 bases map to TRBD1. Germline V gives CDR1 SGHTA, CDR2 FQGNSA. The V gene end was trimmed by 1 base and the J gene end by 5 bases; junction bases not matched to a gene: 6. This CDR3 comprises 15 residues. The CDR3 coding sequence is TGTGCCAGCAGCTTAGGTTTGGACAGGGGCCACGAGCAGTACTTC. This gives the protein CASSLGLDRGHEQYF.

The chain is built from TRBV29-1 and TRBJ1-2; D remains ambiguous. Germline V gene lookup returns CDR1 SQVTM and CDR2 ANQGSEA. The length of the CDR3 is 12 residues. Deletions cut 4 bases from V and 12 bases from J, with 18 bases between. CDR3 DNA sequence: TGCAGCGTTGGGATGGACCGCGAAGGGCACACCTTC. It is translated as CSVGMDREGHTF.

The rearrangement uses TRBV6-6 and TRBJ2-2, with 7 bases matching TRBD1. The CDR3 loop spans 14 amino acids. In germline, CDR1 is MNHNY, CDR2 SVGAGI (reference sequence). The V gene end was trimmed by 5 bases and the J gene end by 5 bases; junction bases not matched to a gene: 5. DNA of the CDR3: TGTGCCAGCAGTCGACAGGGAATAACCGGGGAGCTGTTTTTT. Its translation: CASSRQGITGELFF.